The clone carrying this T cell receptor beta chain was detected only once. Antigen unknown. These data come from a study of post-analysis software for immune sequencing data. Study information: The courses of disease that were included comprised relapsing-remitting, secondary progressive and progressive-relapsing multiple sclerosis.

Germline CDR1 and CDR2: KGHSH and LQKENI. The CDR3 has 14 amino acids. The V gene lost 7 bases and the J gene lost 3 bases, with 15 bases spanning the gap. Points from the study as a whole: Four to six TRBV segments were more frequent in patients than controls; TRBV5-6, TRBV5-1 and TRBV20-1 belonged to this group. A significant reduction in normalized Chao1 diversity was observed in multiple sclerosis patients versus controls.

Unique molecular identifiers had been added to the TCR beta cDNA libraries. T cells numbering about 0.9 to 11 million yielded some 520,000 cDNA molecules. Using its own MiXCR run on the PCR reads, TCRdb lists one record per CDR3 protein. Here the sample spans roughly 870,000 distinct CDR3 sequences, approximately 57% being singletons. This clonotype was obtained from a girl under 18 with multiple sclerosis. This rearrangement joins TRBV18 to TRBJ2-5, with D perhaps TRBD1 or TRBD2 (5 bases each). Sequenced input: blood. CDR3 region: CASYRDLGEETQYF. For the CDR3, the DNA is TGTGCCAGCTACCGGGACCTAGGGGAAGAGACCCAGTACTTC.